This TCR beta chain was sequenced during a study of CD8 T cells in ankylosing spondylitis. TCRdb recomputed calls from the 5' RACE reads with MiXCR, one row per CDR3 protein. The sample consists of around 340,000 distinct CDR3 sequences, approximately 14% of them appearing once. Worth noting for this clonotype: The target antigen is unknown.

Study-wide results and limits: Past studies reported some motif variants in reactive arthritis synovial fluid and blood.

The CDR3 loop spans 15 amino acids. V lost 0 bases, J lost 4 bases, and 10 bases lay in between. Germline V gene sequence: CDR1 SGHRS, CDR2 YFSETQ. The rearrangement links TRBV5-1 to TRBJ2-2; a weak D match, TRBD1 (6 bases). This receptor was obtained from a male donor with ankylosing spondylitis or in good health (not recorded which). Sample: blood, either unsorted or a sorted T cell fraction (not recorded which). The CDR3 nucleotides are TGCGCCAGCAGCTTGGATTCAGGGGCCACCGGGGAGCTGTTTTTT. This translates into CASSLDSGATGELFF. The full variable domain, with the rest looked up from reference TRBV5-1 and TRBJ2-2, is KAGVTQTPRYLIKTRGQQVTLSCSPISGHRSVSWYQQTPGQGLQFLFEYFSETQRNKGNFPGRFSGRQFSNSRSEMNVSTLELGDSALYLCASSLDSGATGELFFGEGSRLTVL.